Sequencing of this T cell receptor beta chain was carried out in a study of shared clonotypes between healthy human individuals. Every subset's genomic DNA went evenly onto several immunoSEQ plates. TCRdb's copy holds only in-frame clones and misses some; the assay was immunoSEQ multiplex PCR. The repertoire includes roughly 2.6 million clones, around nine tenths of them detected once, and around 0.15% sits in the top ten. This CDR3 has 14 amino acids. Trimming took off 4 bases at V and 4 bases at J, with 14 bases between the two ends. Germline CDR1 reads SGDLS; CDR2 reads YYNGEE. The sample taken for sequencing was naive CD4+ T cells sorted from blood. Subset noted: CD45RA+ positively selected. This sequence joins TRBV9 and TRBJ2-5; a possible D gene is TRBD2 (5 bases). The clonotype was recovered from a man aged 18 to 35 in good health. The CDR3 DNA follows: TGTGCCAGCAGCTCCCGTGTGGCGGGAGAGACCCAGTACTTC. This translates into CASSSRVAGETQYF.